The T cell receptor beta chain under discussion was sequenced for a study of T cells in Graves' hyperthyroidism and ophthalmopathy. On the study more broadly: Peripheral blood was acquired at first diagnosis, ahead of any therapy whatsoever. Study-wide points: Appearing also in blood were most of the thyroid clonotypes expanded above 0.001. The model identified upcoming ophthalmopathy a median around 6 months ahead of onset.

Amplification of TCR beta CDR3 regions used RNA as the template. Carried out on the TCR CDR3, a first-round RT-PCR used the HTBI primer set. TCRdb reprocessed the multiplex PCR reads via MiXCR and lists one record per CDR3 protein. Here the sample spans around 800,000 distinct CDR3 sequences, 35% to 45% being singletons. Subjects aged 18 to 65 presented with newly diagnosed hyperthyroidism of less than 2 months' duration. As for this clonotype: What it recognizes is unknown.

V shed 5 bases, J shed 6 bases, and the junction held 6 bases outside the gene matches. The CDR3 is made up of 14 amino acids. CDR1 and CDR2 (germline): SGHNT, YENEEA. This receptor was taken from a man younger than 35 with Graves' hyperthyroidism. The sequencing input was blood. The rearrangement uses TRBV11-3 and TRBJ2-7; 11 bases are shared with TRBD1. CDR3 sequence (DNA): TGTGCCAGCAGCCTGGGACAGGGGGATCTCGAGCAGTACTTC. Protein sequence: CASSLGQGDLEQYF. Looking up the rest from reference TRBV11-3 and TRBJ2-7 gives the full variable domain: EAGVVQSPRYKIIEKKQPVAFWCNPISGHNTLYWYLQNLGQGPELLIRYENEEAVDDSQLPKDRFSAERLKGVDSTLKIQPAELGDSAVYLCASSLGQGDLEQYFGPGTRLTVT.